This T cell receptor beta chain was captured in a study of blood T cell repertoires in COVID-19. How the authors handled the data: From reference gene primer amplification, estimates of nucleated cell counts were derived. The repertoire was sequenced with immunoSEQ multiplex PCR; TCRdb's copy has only in-frame clones and lacks some. V, J and clone size reflect that table, while D and trimming were determined from the DNA. The profile shows 150,000 or so clones, roughly 85% of them singletons. CDR1 and CDR2 from the germline V gene are SGHVS and FNYEAQ. This CDR3 spans 14 amino acids. V lost 0 bases to trimming and J lost 3 bases, with 9 bases between them. This clone appeared a single time.

This sequence was found in a human donor with acute or convalescent COVID-19. The donor label of this sample is uncertain. What was sequenced was peripheral blood. The rearrangement uses TRBV7-6 and TRBJ2-7; D is undetermined. CDR3 sequence: CASSLADQDYEQYF. The DNA of the CDR3 is TGTGCCAGCAGCTTAGCGGATCAGGACTACGAGCAGTACTTC.